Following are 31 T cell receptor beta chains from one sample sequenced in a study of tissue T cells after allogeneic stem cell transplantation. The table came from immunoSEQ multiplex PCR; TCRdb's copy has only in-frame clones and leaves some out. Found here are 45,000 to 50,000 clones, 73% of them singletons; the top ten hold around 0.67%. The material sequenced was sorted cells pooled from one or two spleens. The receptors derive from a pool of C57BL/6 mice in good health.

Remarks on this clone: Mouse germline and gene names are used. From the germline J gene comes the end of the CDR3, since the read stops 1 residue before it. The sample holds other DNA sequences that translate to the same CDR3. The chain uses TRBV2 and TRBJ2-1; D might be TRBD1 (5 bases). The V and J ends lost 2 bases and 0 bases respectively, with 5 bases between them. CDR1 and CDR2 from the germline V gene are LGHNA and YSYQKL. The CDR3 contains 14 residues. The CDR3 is CASSQQGNYAEQFF. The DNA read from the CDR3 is TGTGCCAGCAGCCAACAGGGTAACTATGCTGAGCAGTTC.

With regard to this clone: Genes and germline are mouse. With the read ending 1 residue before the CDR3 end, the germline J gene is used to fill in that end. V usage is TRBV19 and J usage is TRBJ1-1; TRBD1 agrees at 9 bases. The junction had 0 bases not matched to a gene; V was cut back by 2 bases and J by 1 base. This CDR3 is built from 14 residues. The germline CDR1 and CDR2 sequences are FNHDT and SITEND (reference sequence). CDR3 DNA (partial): TGTGCCAGCAGTATGGGACAGGGGAACACAGAAGTCTTC. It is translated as CASSMGQGNTEVF. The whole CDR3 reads CASSMGQGNTEVFF.

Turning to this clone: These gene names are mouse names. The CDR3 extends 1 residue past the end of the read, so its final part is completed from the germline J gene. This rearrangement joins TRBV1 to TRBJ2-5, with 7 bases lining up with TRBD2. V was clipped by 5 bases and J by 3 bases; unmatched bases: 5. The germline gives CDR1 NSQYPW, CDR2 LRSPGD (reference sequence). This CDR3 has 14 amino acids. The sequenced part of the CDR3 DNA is TGCACCTGCAGTCCTGACTGGGTGCAAGACACCCAGTAC. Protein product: CTCSPDWVQDTQY. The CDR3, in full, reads CTCSPDWVQDTQYF.

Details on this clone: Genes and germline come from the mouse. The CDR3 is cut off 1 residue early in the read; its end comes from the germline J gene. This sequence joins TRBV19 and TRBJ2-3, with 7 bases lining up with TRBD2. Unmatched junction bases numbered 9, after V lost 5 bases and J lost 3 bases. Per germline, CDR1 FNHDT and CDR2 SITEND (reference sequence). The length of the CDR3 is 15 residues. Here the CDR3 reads CASSQTGRRAETLYF. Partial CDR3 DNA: TGTGCCAGCAGCCAGACTGGGAGGAGGGCAGAAACGCTGTAT. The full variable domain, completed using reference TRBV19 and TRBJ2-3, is GGIITQTPKFLIGQEGQKLTLKCQQNFNHDTMYWYRQDSGKGLRLIYYSITENDLQKGDLSEGYDASREKKSSFSLTVTSAQKNEMAVFLCASSQTGRRAETLYFGSGTRLTVL.

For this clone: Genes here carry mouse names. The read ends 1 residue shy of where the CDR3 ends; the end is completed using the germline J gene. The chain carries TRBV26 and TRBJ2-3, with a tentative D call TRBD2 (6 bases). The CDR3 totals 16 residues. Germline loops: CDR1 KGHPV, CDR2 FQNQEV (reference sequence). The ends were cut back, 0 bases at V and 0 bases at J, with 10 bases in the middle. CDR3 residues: CASSLSLGSSAETLYF. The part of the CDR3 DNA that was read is TGTGCCAGCAGTCTGTCTCTGGGGTCTAGTGCAGAAACGCTGTAT.

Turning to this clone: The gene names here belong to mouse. CDR3 loop: CASSLVGVSSYEQYF. The DNA read from the CDR3 is TGTGCAAGCAGCTTAGTCGGGGTTAGCTCCTATGAACAGTAC. The chain joins TRBV16 to TRBJ2-7; no firm D call. From the germline J gene comes the end of the CDR3, since the read stops 1 residue before it. Looked up from germline, CDR1 is SGHSA and CDR2 is FRNQAP. V lost 1 base and J lost 0, with 10 bases in between. The CDR3 length is 15 residues.

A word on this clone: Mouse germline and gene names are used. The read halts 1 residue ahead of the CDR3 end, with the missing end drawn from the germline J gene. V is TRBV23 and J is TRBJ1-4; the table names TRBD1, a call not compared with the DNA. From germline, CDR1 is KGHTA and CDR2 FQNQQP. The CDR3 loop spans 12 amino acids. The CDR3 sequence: CSSSHEDERLFF. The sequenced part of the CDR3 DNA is TGCTCCAGCAGTCATGAGGACGAAAGATTATTT.

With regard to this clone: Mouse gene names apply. The sequenced CDR3 bases are TGTGGTGCTAGGAGGCAGAACTATGAACAGTAC. It yields the protein CGARRQNYEQY. In full, the CDR3 reads CGARRQNYEQYF. The V call is TRBV20, the J call TRBJ2-7, with no clear D. The read ends 1 residue shy of where the CDR3 ends; the end is completed using the germline J gene. CDR3 length: 12 amino acids. The ends were cut back, 2 bases at V and 3 bases at J, with 8 bases in the middle. Germline V gives CDR1 GFQATS, CDR2 STVNSAI.

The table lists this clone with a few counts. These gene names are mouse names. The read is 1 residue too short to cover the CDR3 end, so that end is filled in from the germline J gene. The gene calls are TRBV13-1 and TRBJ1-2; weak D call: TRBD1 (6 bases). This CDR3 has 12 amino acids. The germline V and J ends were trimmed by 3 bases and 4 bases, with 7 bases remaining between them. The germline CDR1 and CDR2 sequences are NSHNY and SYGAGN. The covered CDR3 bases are TGTGCCAGCAGTGGAGGGGGCTCCGACTACACC. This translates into CASSGGGSDYT. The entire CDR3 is CASSGGGSDYTF.

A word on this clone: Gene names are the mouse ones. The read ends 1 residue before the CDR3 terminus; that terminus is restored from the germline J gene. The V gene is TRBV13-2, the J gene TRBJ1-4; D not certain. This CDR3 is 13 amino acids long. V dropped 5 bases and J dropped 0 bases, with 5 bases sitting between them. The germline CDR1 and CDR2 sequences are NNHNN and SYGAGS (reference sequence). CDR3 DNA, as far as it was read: TGTGCCAGCGGGGATATTTCCAACGAAAGATTATTT. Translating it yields CASGDISNERLF. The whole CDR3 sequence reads CASGDISNERLFF.

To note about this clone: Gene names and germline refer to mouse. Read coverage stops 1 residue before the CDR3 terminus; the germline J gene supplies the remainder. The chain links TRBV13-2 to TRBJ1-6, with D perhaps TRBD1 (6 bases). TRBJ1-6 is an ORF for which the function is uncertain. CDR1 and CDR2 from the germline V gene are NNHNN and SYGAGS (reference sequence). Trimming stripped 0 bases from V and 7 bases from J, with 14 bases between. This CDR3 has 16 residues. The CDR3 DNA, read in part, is TGTGCCAGCGGTGATGGTCAGGGGAGGAAGAATTCGCCCCTCTAC. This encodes CASGDGQGRKNSPLY. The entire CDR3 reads CASGDGQGRKNSPLYF.

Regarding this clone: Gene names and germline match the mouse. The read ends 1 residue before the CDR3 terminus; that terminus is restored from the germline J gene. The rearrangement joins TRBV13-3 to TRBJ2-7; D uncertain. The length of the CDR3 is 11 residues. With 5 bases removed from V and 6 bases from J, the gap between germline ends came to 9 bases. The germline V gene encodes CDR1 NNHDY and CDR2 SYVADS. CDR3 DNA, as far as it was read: TGTGCCAGCAGCGGACGGGTTGAACAGTAC. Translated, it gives CASSGRVEQY. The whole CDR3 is CASSGRVEQYF.

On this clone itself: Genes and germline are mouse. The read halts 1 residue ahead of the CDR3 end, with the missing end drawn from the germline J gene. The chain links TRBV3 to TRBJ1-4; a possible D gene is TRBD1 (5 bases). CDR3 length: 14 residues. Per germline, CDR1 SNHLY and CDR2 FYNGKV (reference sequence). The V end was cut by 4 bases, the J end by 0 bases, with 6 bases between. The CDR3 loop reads CASSSGISNERLFF. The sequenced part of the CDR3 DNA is TGTGCCAGCAGCTCAGGGATTTCCAACGAAAGATTATTT.

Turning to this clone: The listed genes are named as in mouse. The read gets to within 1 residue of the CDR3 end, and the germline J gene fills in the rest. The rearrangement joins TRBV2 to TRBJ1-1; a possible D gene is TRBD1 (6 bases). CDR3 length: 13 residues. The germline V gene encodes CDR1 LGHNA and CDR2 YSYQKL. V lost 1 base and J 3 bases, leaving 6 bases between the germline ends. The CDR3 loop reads CASSQGTDTEVFF. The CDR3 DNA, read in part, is TGTGCCAGCAGCCAAGGGACAGACACAGAAGTCTTC.

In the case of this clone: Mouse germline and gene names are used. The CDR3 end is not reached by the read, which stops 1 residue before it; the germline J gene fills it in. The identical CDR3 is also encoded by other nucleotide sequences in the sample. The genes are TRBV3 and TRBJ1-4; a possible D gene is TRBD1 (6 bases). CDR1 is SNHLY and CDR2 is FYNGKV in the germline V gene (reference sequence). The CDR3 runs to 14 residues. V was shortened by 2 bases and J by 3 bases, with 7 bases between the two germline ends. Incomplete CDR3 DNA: TGTGCCAGCAGCTTACAGGGGCCCAACGAAAGATTATTT. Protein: CASSLQGPNERLF. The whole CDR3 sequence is CASSLQGPNERLFF.

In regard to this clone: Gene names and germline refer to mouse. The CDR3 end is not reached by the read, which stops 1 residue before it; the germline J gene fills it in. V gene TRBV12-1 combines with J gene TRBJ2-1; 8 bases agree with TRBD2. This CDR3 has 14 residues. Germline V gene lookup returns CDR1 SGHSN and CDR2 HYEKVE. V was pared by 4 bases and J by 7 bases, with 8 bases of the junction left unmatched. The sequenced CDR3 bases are TGTGCCAGCTCGCCGGGACTGGAGCGGGCTGAGCAGTTC. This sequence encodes CASSPGLERAEQF. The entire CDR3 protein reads CASSPGLERAEQFF. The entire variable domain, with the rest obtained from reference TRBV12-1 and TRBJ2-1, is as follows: DSGVVQSPRHIIKEKGGRSVLTCIPISGHSNVVWYQQTLGKELKFLIQHYEKVERDKGFLPSRFSVQQFDDYHSEMNMSALELEDSAMYFCASSPGLERAEQFFGPGTRLTVL.

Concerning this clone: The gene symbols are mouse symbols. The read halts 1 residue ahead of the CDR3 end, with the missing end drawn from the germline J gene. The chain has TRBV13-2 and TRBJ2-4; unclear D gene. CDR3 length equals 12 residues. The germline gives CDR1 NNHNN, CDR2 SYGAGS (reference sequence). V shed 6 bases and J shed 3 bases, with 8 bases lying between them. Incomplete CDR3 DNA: TGTGCCAGCGCGGGAGAACAAAACACCTTGTAC. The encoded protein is CASAGEQNTLY. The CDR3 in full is CASAGEQNTLYF.

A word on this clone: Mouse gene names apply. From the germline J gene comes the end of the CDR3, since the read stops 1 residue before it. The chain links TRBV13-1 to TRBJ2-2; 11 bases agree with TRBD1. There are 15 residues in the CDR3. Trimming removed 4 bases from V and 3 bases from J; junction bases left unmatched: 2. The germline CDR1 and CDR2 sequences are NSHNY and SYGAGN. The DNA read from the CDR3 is TGTGCCAGCAGTTCGGGACAGGGGGACACCGGGCAGCTCTAC. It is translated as CASSSGQGDTGQLY. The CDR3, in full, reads CASSSGQGDTGQLYF.

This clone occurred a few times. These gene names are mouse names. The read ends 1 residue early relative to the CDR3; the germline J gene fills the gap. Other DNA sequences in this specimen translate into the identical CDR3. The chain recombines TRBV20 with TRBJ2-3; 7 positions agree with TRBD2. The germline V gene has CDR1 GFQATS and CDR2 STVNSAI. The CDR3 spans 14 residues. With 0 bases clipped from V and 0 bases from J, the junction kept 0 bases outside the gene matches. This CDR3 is CGARDWGSAETLYF. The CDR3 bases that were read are TGTGGTGCTAGGGACTGGGGGAGTGCAGAAACGCTGTAT.

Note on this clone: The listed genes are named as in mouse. This chain's CDR3 is CASSQGDWGSQNTLYF. CDR3 bases read: TGTGCCAGCAGCCAAGGGGACTGGGGTAGTCAAAACACCTTGTAC. V gene TRBV5 combines with J gene TRBJ2-4, with 10 bases lining up with TRBD2. The sequenced fragment ends 1 residue before the CDR3 boundary, so the rest is inferred from the germline J gene. Germline V CDR1 and CDR2: LGHNA, YNLKQL (reference sequence). The CDR3 is 16 amino acids. The junction had 1 base not matched to a gene; V was cut back by 1 base and J by 0 bases.

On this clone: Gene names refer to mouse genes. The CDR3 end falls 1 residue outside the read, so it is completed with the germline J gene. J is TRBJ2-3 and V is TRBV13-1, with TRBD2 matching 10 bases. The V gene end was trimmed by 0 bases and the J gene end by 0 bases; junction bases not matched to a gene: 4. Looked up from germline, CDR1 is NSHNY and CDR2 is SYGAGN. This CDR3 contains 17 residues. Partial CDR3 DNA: TGTGCCAGCAGTGATGCGACTGGGGGGCCTAGTGCAGAAACGCTGTAT. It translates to CASSDATGGPSAETLY. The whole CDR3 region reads CASSDATGGPSAETLYF.

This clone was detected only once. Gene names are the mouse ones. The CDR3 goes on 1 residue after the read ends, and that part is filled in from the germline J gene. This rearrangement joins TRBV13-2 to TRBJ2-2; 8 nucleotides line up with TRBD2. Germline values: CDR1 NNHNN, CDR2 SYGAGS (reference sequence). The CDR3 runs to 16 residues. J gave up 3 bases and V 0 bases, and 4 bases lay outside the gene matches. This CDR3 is CASGDAGGRDTGQLYF. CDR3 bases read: TGTGCCAGCGGTGATGCGGGGGGGCGGGACACCGGGCAGCTCTAC.

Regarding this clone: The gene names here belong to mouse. The CDR3 DNA, read in part, is TGTGCAAGCAGCGCCAGGGGAAACACAGAAGTCTTC. This gives the protein CASSARGNTEVF. The complete CDR3 protein is CASSARGNTEVFF. The chain links TRBV16 to TRBJ1-1; tentatively, D is TRBD1 (6 bases). The CDR3 is cut off 1 residue early in the read; its end comes from the germline J gene. Deletions cut 5 bases from V and 1 base from J, with 8 bases between. The CDR3 is 13 amino acids. Germline V CDR1 and CDR2: SGHSA, FRNQAP.

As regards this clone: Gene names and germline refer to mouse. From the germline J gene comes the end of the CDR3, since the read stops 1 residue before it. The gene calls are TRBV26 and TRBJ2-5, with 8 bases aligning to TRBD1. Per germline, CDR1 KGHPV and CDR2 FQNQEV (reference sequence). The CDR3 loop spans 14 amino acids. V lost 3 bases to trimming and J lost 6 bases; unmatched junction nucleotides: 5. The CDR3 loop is CASSLQGARDTQYF. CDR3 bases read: TGTGCCAGCAGTCTTCAGGGGGCGCGGGACACCCAGTAC.

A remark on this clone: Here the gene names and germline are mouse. The CDR3 region is CASSSQGGERLFF. CDR3 bases read: TGTGCCAGCAGCTCCCAGGGAGGCGAAAGATTATTT. The chain has TRBV3 and TRBJ1-4; D might be TRBD1 (5 bases). Coverage ceases 1 residue before the CDR3 finishes, and the germline J gene fills in the end. The CDR3 sequence is 13 residues long. V lost 4 bases to trimming and J lost 7 bases, with 10 bases between them. The germline V gene encodes CDR1 SNHLY and CDR2 FYNGKV (reference sequence).

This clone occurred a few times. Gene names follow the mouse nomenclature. Here the CDR3 reads CASSPGQDGNTLYF. Incomplete CDR3 DNA: TGTGCAAGCAGCCCGGGACAGGATGGAAATACGCTCTAT. The chain has TRBV16 and TRBJ1-3; TRBD1 matches at 8 bases. The read terminates 1 residue before the CDR3 end, so the remaining end is supplied by the germline J gene. Trimming removed 5 bases from V and 3 bases from J; junction bases left unmatched: 3. The CDR3 consists of 14 residues. Germline V gene sequence: CDR1 SGHSA, CDR2 FRNQAP.

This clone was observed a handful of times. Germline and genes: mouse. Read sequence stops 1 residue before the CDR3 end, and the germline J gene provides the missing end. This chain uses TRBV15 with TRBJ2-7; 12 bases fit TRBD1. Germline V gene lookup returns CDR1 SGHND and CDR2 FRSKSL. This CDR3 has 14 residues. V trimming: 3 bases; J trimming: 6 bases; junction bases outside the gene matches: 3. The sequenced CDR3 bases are TGTGCCAGCAGTTTCGGGACAGGGGGCTTTGAACAGTAC. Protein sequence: CASSFGTGGFEQY. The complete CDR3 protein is CASSFGTGGFEQYF.

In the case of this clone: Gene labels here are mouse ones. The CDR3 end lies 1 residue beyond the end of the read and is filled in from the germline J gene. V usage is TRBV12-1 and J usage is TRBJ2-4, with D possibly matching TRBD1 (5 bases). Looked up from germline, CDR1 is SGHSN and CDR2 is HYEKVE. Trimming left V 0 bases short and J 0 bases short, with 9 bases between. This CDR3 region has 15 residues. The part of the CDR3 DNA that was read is TGTGCCAGCTCTCTCTTGGACAATAGTCAAAACACCTTGTAC. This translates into CASSLLDNSQNTLY. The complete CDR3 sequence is CASSLLDNSQNTLYF.

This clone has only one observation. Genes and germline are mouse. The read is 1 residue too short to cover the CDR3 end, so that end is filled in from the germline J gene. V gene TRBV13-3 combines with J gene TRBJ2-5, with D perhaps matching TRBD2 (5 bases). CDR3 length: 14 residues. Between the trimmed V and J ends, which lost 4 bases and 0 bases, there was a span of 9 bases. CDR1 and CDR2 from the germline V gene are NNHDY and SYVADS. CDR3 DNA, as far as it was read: TGTGCCAGCAGTCCCCTGGGTAACCAAGACACCCAGTAC. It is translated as CASSPLGNQDTQY. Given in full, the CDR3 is CASSPLGNQDTQYF.

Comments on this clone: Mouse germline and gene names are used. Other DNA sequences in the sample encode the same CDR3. This chain's CDR3 is CASSIRTGGSQNTLYF. CDR3 bases read: TGTGCCAGCAGTATTAGGACTGGGGGGAGTCAAAACACCTTGTAC. This chain joins TRBV19 and TRBJ2-4, with TRBD2 identical over 11 bases. The read stops 1 residue short of the end of the CDR3; the missing end is completed from the germline J gene. Trimming at V came to 2 bases and at J to 0 bases, leaving 2 bases not matched to a gene. CDR3 length: 16 amino acids. Per the germline V gene, CDR1 is FNHDT and CDR2 is SITEND (reference sequence).

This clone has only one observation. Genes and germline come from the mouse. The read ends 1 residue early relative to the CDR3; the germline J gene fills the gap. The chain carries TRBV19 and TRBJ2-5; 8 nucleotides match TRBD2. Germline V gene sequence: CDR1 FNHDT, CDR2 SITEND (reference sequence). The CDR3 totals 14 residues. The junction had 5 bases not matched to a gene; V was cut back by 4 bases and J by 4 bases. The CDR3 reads CASSGLGWKDTQYF. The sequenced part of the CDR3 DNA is TGTGCCAGCAGTGGACTGGGCTGGAAAGACACCCAGTAC. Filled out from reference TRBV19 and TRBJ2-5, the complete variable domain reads GGIITQTPKFLIGQEGQKLTLKCQQNFNHDTMYWYRQDSGKGLRLIYYSITENDLQKGDLSEGYDASREKKSSFSLTVTSAQKNEMAVFLCASSGLGWKDTQYFGPGTRLLVL.